Listed below are T cell receptor beta chains from one sample, sequenced in a study of blood T cell repertoires in COVID-19. The assay was immunoSEQ multiplex PCR, and TCRdb's table has in-frame clones only and misses some. The table includes 450,000 to 600,000 clones, 87% detected once. The sample comprised PBMCs or T cells enriched from blood (not recorded which). The receptors come from a woman between 18 and 29 years old who had recovered from COVID-19. CDR3s include the opening cysteine and the closing phenylalanine or tryptophan. A D gene is named only where the DNA matches it firmly. Rows may omit the clone size; those that give it use once, few, many or a size class.

clone_size j_call cdr3_length d_call v_call cdr3_nt cdr3_aa
NA TRBJ2-7 13 NA TRBV3-1/TRBV3-2 TGTGCCAGCAGCCCGGTCAGGGGTGGAGAGCAGTACTTC CASSPVRGGEQYF
NA TRBJ2-2 17 TRBD1 TRBV15 TGTGCCACCAGCAGAGATAGGGGGCTTCTCGCGGCCGGGGAGCTGTTTTTT CATSRDRGLLAAGELFF
NA TRBJ1-1 14 TRBD1 TRBV19 TGTGCCAGCACTAGGACAGGGGATGTCACTGAAGCTTTCTTT CASTRTGDVTEAFF
NA TRBJ1-3 11 NA TRBV20-1 TGCAGTGCCCCCGGGTCAGACACCATATATTTT CSAPGSDTIYF
NA TRBJ1-2 12 NA TRBV28 TGTGCCAGCAGTTTACGGGGAAATGGCTACACCTTC CASSLRGNGYTF
NA TRBJ1-6 16 TRBD1 TRBV5-1 TGCGCCAGCAGTCCGACAGGGCGGGGAAATAATTCACCCCTCCACTTT CASSPTGRGNNSPLHF
NA TRBJ1-4 13 TRBD1 TRBV28 TGTGCCAGCACCGCCGACAGGGGGGAAAAACTGTTTTTT CASTADRGEKLFF
NA TRBJ1-5 14 NA TRBV7-2 TGTGCCAGCAGCCCCCAGGGTTCCGATCAGCCCCAGCATTTT CASSPQGSDQPQHF
once TRBJ1-2 14 TRBD1 TRBV5-8 TGTGCCAGCAGCTCCCGGGACAGACTTTATGGCTACACCTTC CASSSRDRLYGYTF
NA TRBJ1-2 17 TRBD1 TRBV6-1 TGTGCCAGCAGTGAAGCGGTTGGGACAGATTATGGGTATGGCTACACCTTC CASSEAVGTDYGYGYTF
NA TRBJ2-2 16 NA TRBV6-5 TGTGCCAGCAGTTACTCGTCCCGGGACATCACCGGGGAGCTGTTTTTT CASSYSSRDITGELFF
NA TRBJ2-3 17 TRBD2 TRBV15 TGTGCCACCAGCAAGACTAGCGGGGGCCTCAGGAGGGATACGCAGTATTTT CATSKTSGGLRRDTQYF